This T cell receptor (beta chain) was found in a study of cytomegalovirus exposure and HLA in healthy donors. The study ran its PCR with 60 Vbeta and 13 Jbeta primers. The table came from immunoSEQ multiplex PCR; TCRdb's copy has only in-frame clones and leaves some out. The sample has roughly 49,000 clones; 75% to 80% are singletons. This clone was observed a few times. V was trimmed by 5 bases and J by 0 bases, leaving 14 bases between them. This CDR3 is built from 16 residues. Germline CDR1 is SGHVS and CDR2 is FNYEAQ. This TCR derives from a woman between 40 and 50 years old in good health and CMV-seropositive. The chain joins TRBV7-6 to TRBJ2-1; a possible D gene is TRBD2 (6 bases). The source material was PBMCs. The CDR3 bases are TGTGCCAGCAGCATGGTAGCGGAGAGCTCCTACAATGAGCAGTTCTTC. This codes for CASSMVAESSYNEQFF. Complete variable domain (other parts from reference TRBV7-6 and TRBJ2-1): GAGVSQSPRYKVTKRGQDVALRCDPISGHVSLYWYRQALGQGPEFLTYFNYEAQQDKSGLPNDRFSAERPEGSISTLTIQRTEQRDSAMYRCASSMVAESSYNEQFFGPGTRLTVL.